This TCR beta chain stems from a study of T cell responses to AZD1222 COVID-19 vaccine. TCRdb's copy holds only in-frame clones and misses some; the assay was immunoSEQ multiplex PCR. Among 130,000 to 150,000 clones, approximately 91% were seen once, and the ten largest hold about 5%. Study results and limitations: Two AZD1222 administrations were followed by greater Spike-specific TCR breadth and depth. Reports say nearly half of spike-specific TCRs go after unmutated variant regions. No day 14 peak samples; only post-peak repertoires were characterized. Across spike, vaccine-associated CD4 TCRs were found, dominant at 160-218 and 743-854.

A note on this clone: Its antigen is unidentified.

Germline V CDR1 and CDR2: SGDLS, YYNGEE. The CDR3 sequence is 15 residues long. V shed 3 bases and J 4 bases; nucleotides not matched to a gene: 6. The chain recombines TRBV9 with TRBJ2-1, with 8 bases that match TRBD1. This receptor was identified in an adult who received the MenACWY meningococcal vaccine as a control. This sample comprised peripheral blood, obtained 28 days after the second dose of the MenACWY control vaccine. CDR3 amino acids: CASSAPGQEYNEQFF. DNA for the CDR3: TGTGCCAGCAGCGCTCCGGGACAGGAATACAATGAGCAGTTCTTC.